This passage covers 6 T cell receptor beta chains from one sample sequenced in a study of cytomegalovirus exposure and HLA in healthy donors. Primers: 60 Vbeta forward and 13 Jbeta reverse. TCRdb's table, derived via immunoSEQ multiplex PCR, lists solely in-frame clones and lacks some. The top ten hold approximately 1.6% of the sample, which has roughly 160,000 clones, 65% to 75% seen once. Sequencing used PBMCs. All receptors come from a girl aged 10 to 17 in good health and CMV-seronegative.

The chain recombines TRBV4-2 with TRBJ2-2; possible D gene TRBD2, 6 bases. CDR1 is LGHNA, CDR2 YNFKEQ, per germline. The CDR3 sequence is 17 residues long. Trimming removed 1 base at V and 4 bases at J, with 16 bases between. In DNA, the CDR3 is TGTGCCAGCAGCCAAGCGAAGTCCGGGAGCTTCACCGGGGAGCTGTTTTTT. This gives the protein CASSQAKSGSFTGELFF.

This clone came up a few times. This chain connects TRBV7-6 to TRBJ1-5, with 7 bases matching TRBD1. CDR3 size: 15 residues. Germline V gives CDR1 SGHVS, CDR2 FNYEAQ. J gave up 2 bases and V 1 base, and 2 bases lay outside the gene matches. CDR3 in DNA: TGTGCCAGCAGCTTAGACAGGGGTGGCAATCAGCCCCAGCATTTT. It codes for CASSLDRGGNQPQHF.

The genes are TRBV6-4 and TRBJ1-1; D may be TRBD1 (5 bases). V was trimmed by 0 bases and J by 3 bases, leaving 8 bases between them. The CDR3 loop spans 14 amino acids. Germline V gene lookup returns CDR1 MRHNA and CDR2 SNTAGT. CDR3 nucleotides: TGTGCCAGCAGTGACTCAGGAGGGGACACTGAAGCTTTCTTT. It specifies CASSDSGGDTEAFF.

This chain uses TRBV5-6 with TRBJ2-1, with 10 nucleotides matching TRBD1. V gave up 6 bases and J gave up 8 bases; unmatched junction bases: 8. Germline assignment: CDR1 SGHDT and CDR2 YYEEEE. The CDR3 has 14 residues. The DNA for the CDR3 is TGTGCCAGCATCCCCGGGACAGGGGTACATGAGCAGTTCTTC. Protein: CASIPGTGVHEQFF.

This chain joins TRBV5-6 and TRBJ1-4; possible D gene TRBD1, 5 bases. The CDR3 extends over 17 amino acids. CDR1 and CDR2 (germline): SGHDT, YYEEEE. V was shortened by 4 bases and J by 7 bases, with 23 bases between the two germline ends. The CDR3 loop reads CASSDSGGSSWGEKLFF. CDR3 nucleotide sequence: TGTGCCAGCAGCGACTCTGGGGGGTCCTCCTGGGGTGAAAAACTGTTTTTT.

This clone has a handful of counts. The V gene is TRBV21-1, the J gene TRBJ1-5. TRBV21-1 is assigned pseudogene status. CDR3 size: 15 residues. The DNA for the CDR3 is TGTGCCAGCAGCAAAGGGGGGAGGTCACGGCAGCCCCAGCATTTT. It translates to CASSKGGRSRQPQHF.